The 27 T cell receptor beta chains reported below all come from one sample, sequenced in a study of shared clonotypes between healthy human individuals. The table came from immunoSEQ multiplex PCR; TCRdb's copy has only in-frame clones and leaves some out. The profile shows 2 million to 3 million clones, roughly 92% of them singletons. Sequencing input: naive CD4+ T cells sorted from blood. Subset meaning: CD45RA+ positively selected. All receptors come from a man younger than 35 in good health.

The V gene is TRBV4-3, the J gene TRBJ2-3, with 10 nucleotides matching TRBD2. CDR3 length: 16 residues. Germline lookup yields CDR1 LGHNA and CDR2 YSLEER. J was trimmed by 6 bases and V by 0 bases; bases with no gene match: 6. As DNA, the CDR3 is TGCGCCAGCAGCCAAGAAGCGGGAGGGCCATCCGATACGCAGTATTTT. Its protein product is CASSQEAGGPSDTQYF.

As regards this clone: Additional DNA sequences in this sample encode the identical CDR3. The chain recombines TRBV7-9 with TRBJ2-3; perhaps D is TRBD1 or TRBD2 (5 bases each). Trimming left V 1 base short and J 0 bases short, with 8 bases between. Germline-derived CDR1 and CDR2 are SEHNR and FQNEAQ (reference sequence). The CDR3 has 15 residues. The CDR3 DNA reads as TGTGCCAGCAGCTTAGGAGGGGCTAGCACAGATACGCAGTATTTT. It codes for CASSLGGASTDTQYF.

V is TRBV5-4 and J is TRBJ2-7, with a possible D match to TRBD1 (6 bases). V was shortened by 5 bases and J by 6 bases, with 21 bases between the two germline ends. CDR3 length: 15 residues. Germline CDR1 reads SGHNT; CDR2 reads YYREEE (reference sequence). This CDR3 is CASSYPGQVTPEQYF. The CDR3 DNA reads as TGTGCCAGCAGTTATCCGGGACAAGTAACGCCCGAGCAGTACTTC.

The chain combines TRBV5-1 with TRBJ2-1; the D is unclear. The length of the CDR3 is 13 residues. Germline lookup yields CDR1 SGHRS and CDR2 YFSETQ. V was clipped by 4 bases and J by 12 bases, with 17 bases between them. CDR3 DNA: TGCGCCAGCAGCGTCGAGACTCCCAAAGCGCAGTTCTTC. Encoded protein: CASSVETPKAQFF. The full variable domain, with the rest looked up from reference TRBV5-1 and TRBJ2-1, is KAGVTQTPRYLIKTRGQQVTLSCSPISGHRSVSWYQQTPGQGLQFLFEYFSETQRNKGNFPGRFSGRQFSNSRSEMNVSTLELGDSALYLCASSVETPKAQFFGPGTRLTVL.

The V call is TRBV28, the J call TRBJ2-1; D is undetermined. Germline CDR1 MDHEN, CDR2 SYDVKM. V gave up 11 bases and J gave up 1 base, with 18 bases separating them. The CDR3 loop spans 15 amino acids. The CDR3 loop is CAHAPQWLSYNEQFF. CDR3 bases: TGTGCCCACGCCCCCCAGTGGCTGTCCTACAATGAGCAGTTCTTC. Full variable domain (missing parts from reference TRBV28 and TRBJ2-1): DVKVTQSSRYLVKRTGEKVFLECVQDMDHENMFWYRQDPGLGLRLIYFSYDVKMKEKGDIPEGYSVSREKKERFSLILESASTNQTSMYLCAHAPQWLSYNEQFFGPGTRLTVL.

The genes are TRBV7-3 and TRBJ2-7, with 9 bases aligning to TRBD1. The germline V gene has CDR1 SGHTA and CDR2 FQGTGA. The CDR3 contains 15 residues. Germline trimming cut 5 bases from V and 0 bases from J; bases unmatched to any gene: 5. The CDR3 protein is CASSPGTGPSYEQYF. CDR3 bases: TGTGCCAGCAGCCCCGGGACAGGGCCCTCCTACGAGCAGTACTTC.

The chain uses TRBV30 and TRBJ2-2; 9 nucleotides agree with TRBD2. Germline-derived CDR1 and CDR2 are GTSNPN and SVGIG (reference sequence). CDR3 size: 15 residues. V gave up 5 bases and J gave up 2 bases; unmatched junction bases: 6. For the CDR3, the DNA is TGTGCCTGGGAGAGCGGGGGGCCAAACACCGGGGAGCTGTTTTTT. Its translation: CAWESGGPNTGELFF.

The chain combines TRBV5-4 with TRBJ1-1; D ambiguous. This CDR3 is 13 amino acids long. Germline values: CDR1 SGHNT, CDR2 YYREEE (reference sequence). V dropped 4 bases and J dropped 5 bases, with 12 bases sitting between them. In DNA, the CDR3 is TGTGCCAGCAGCCCGGAACCAAATACTGAAGCTTTCTTT. Amino acid sequence: CASSPEPNTEAFF. Full variable domain (rest looked up from reference TRBV5-4 and TRBJ1-1): ETGVTQSPTHLIKTRGQQVTLRCSSQSGHNTVSWYQQALGQGPQFIFQYYREEENGRGNFPPRFSGLQFPNYSSELNVNALELDDSALYLCASSPEPNTEAFFGQGTRLTVV.

The rearrangement uses TRBV7-9 and TRBJ2-5; D is uncertain. The CDR3 is 14 amino acids. V shed 1 base and J shed 5 bases, with 11 bases lying between them. Germline CDR1 SEHNR, CDR2 FQNEAQ (reference sequence). The CDR3 is CASSLEGLKETQYF. In DNA, the CDR3 is TGTGCCAGCAGCTTAGAAGGGTTGAAGGAGACCCAGTACTTC.

The chain is built from TRBV18 and TRBJ1-1; D ambiguous. Between the trimmed V and J ends, which lost 2 bases and 5 bases, there was a span of 9 bases. From germline, CDR1 is KGHSH and CDR2 LQKENI. The CDR3 loop spans 13 amino acids. The DNA for the CDR3 is TGTGCCAGCTCACCAAGGGAGCAAACTGAAGCTTTCTTT. It is translated as CASSPREQTEAFF. The variable domain in full, with the rest retrieved from reference TRBV18 and TRBJ1-1, is NAGVMQNPRHLVRRRGQEARLRCSPMKGHSHVYWYRQLPEEGLKFMVYLQKENIIDESGMPKERFSAEFPKEGPSILRIQQVVRGDSAAYFCASSPREQTEAFFGQGTRLTVV.

The count of this clone is one. The V call is TRBV7-2, the J call TRBJ2-7; D could derive from TRBD1 or TRBD2 (7 bases each). Trimming cost V 11 bases and J 3 bases, with 17 bases left between them. The CDR3 covers 13 residues. CDR1 is SGHTA and CDR2 is FQGNSA in the germline V gene. The CDR3: CAETGKRDYEQYF. DNA for the CDR3: TGTGCCGAGACAGGGAAGCGGGACTACGAGCAGTACTTC.

This chain uses TRBV19 with TRBJ1-1; D gene unclear. The CDR3 contains 13 residues. Trimming pared 4 bases from V and 9 bases from J, leaving 15 bases between. The V gene's germline CDR1 is LNHDA and CDR2 SQIVND (reference sequence). The DNA of the CDR3 is TGTGCCAGTAGTACGCTACGGAAGGAAAAAGCTTTCTTT. It is translated as CASSTLRKEKAFF.

The chain joins TRBV4-3 to TRBJ1-6; TRBD1 is a possible D gene (5 bases). Germline assignment: CDR1 LGHNA and CDR2 YSLEER. V was shortened by 0 bases and J by 8 bases, with 11 bases between the two germline ends. This CDR3 is 15 amino acids long. CDR3 in amino acids: CASSQEWGADSPLHF. For the CDR3, the DNA is TGCGCCAGCAGCCAAGAGTGGGGCGCGGATTCACCCCTCCACTTT.

The rearrangement uses TRBV6-1 and TRBJ2-1; the match to TRBD1 covers 7 bases. The CDR3 is made up of 16 amino acids. Germline loops: CDR1 MNHNS, CDR2 SASEGT. The ends lost 2 bases at V and 0 bases at J; junction bases unmatched: 4. CDR3 bases: TGTGCCAGCAGTGAAACGGCAGGGGGCTCCTACAATGAGCAGTTCTTC. It is translated as CASSETAGGSYNEQFF.

This clone appeared a single time. The rearrangement joins TRBV4-1 to TRBJ2-1; 7 bases are a match to TRBD2. Germline CDR1 MGHRA, CDR2 YSYEKL. The V segment lost 1 base and the J segment 7 bases; nucleotides outside the gene matches: 10. There are 16 residues in the CDR3. CDR3 bases: TGCGCCAGCAGCCAAGTAGCGGGCTCTATGGGTAATGAGCAGTTCTTC. Protein sequence: CASSQVAGSMGNEQFF.

The V and J genes are TRBV6-1 and TRBJ2-4; D is perhaps TRBD2 (6 bases). The CDR3 has 13 amino acids. V lost 6 bases and J 7 bases, leaving 13 bases between the germline ends. CDR1 MNHNS and CDR2 SASEGT come from the germline V gene. CDR3 loop: CASSPDGGNIQYF. CDR3 DNA sequence: TGTGCCAGCAGCCCGGACGGGGGTAACATTCAGTACTTC.

This chain uses TRBV27 with TRBJ1-1, with 9 positions matching TRBD1. V lost 6 bases, J lost 8 bases, and 16 bases stayed unmatched. Germline CDR1 and CDR2: MNHEY and SMNVEV (reference sequence). The CDR3 covers 16 residues. The CDR3 DNA reads as TGTGCCAGCAGAAACAACTTTCTTACAGGGGGCACGGAAGCTTTCTTT. Protein: CASRNNFLTGGTEAFF.

V and J are TRBV5-5 and TRBJ2-4; 8 bases match TRBD1. Germline V gene data show CDR1 as SGHKS and CDR2 as YYEKEE (reference sequence). Losses at the gene ends were 0 bases for V and 0 bases for J; bases not matched to a gene: 5. The CDR3 extends over 17 amino acids. Here the CDR3 reads CASSLGQGILAKNIQYF. DNA for the CDR3: TGTGCCAGCAGCTTGGGACAGGGGATCCTAGCCAAAAACATTCAGTACTTC.

The chain has TRBV2 and TRBJ2-5, with 7 bases matching TRBD2. V gave up 5 bases and J gave up 2 bases; unmatched junction bases: 5. Per germline, CDR1 SNHLY and CDR2 FYNNEI. The CDR3 length is 14 residues. CDR3 DNA sequence: TGTGCCAGCAGTTCGGGACTACCACAAGAGACCCAGTACTTC. It specifies CASSSGLPQETQYF.

Comment on this clone: Other DNA sequences from this sample encode an identical CDR3 as well. This rearrangement joins TRBV28 to TRBJ2-3; D is uncertain. Germline CDR1 reads MDHEN; CDR2 reads SYDVKM. This CDR3 contains 12 residues. V gave up 5 bases and J gave up 2 bases, with 5 bases separating them. The CDR3 DNA follows: TGTGCCAGCAGTCTAACCACAGATACGCAGTATTTT. Amino acids: CASSLTTDTQYF.

This clone appeared a single time. The chain combines TRBV7-2 with TRBJ2-4, with 8 bases identical to TRBD2. V was pared by 5 bases and J by 7 bases, with 22 bases of the junction left unmatched. The length of the CDR3 is 19 residues. Germline V gives CDR1 SGHTA, CDR2 FQGNSA. CDR3 region: CASSARNKGGGIPQNIQYF. CDR3 coding DNA: TGTGCCAGCAGCGCTCGCAATAAGGGCGGGGGGATACCACAGAACATTCAGTACTTC. The full variable domain, its missing parts supplied by reference TRBV7-2 and TRBJ2-4, is GAGVSQSPSNKVTEKGKDVELRCDPISGHTALYWYRQSLGQGLEFLIYFQGNSAPDKSGLPSDRFSAERTGGSVSTLTIQRTQQEDSAVYLCASSARNKGGGIPQNIQYFGAGTRLSVL.

V and J are TRBV11-2 and TRBJ1-1; D unresolved. This CDR3 spans 14 amino acids. Germline V gene sequence: CDR1 SGHAT, CDR2 FQNNGV. The V gene lost 1 base and the J gene lost 2 bases, with 8 bases spanning the gap. The CDR3 loop is CASSLVTGNTEAFF. For the CDR3, the DNA is TGTGCCAGCAGCTTAGTCACGGGAAACACTGAAGCTTTCTTT.

The rearrangement joins TRBV7-8 to TRBJ2-7; D gene unclear. Trimming pared 5 bases from V and 4 bases from J, leaving 18 bases between. This CDR3 has 15 amino acids. Germline CDR1 SGHVS, CDR2 FQNEAQ. CDR3 in amino acids: CASSLSGRVGYEQYF. DNA for the CDR3: TGTGCCAGCAGCCTGAGTGGGCGCGTTGGGTACGAGCAGTACTTC.

This clone was detected a few times. The chain links TRBV2 to TRBJ1-6; unclear D gene. The V end was cut by 9 bases, the J end by 7 bases, with 7 bases between. The CDR3 length is 11 residues. In germline, CDR1 is SNHLY, CDR2 FYNNEI. CDR3 loop: CASVRNSPLHF. The CDR3 DNA is TGTGCCAGTGTGCGGAATTCACCCCTCCACTTT.

The chain employs TRBV5-1 and TRBJ2-3, with 9 bases aligning to TRBD2. V lost 8 bases to trimming and J lost 0 bases; unmatched junction nucleotides: 10. From germline, CDR1 is SGHRS and CDR2 YFSETQ. This CDR3 has 16 amino acids. The CDR3 coding sequence is TGCGCCAGTTCCTATAGCGGGAGTGCTAGCACAGATACGCAGTATTTT. Translated, it gives CASSYSGSASTDTQYF.

A note on this clone: The identical CDR3 is also encoded by other nucleotide sequences in the sample. The chain is built from TRBV18 and TRBJ2-7; D may be TRBD1 (6 bases). There are 14 residues in the CDR3. V shed 3 bases and J shed 2 bases, with 11 bases lying between them. Germline V lookup: CDR1 KGHSH, CDR2 LQKENI. CDR3 protein: CASSPPQGTYEQYF. CDR3 DNA sequence: TGTGCCAGCTCACCCCCACAGGGCACCTACGAGCAGTACTTC.

Concerning this clone itself: Other DNA sequences in the sample encode the same CDR3. V and J are TRBV5-1 and TRBJ2-7; D gene unclear. Germline V gene sequence: CDR1 SGHRS, CDR2 YFSETQ. The length of the CDR3 is 14 residues. V was cut by 0 bases and J by 3 bases, with 10 bases left in between. The CDR3 spells CASSLGDSFYEQYF. CDR3 bases: TGCGCCAGCAGCTTGGGCGACTCCTTCTACGAGCAGTACTTC.